This T cell receptor beta chain appears in the sequencing data of a study of T-cell reconstitution after alpha-beta-depleted transplantation in children. Researchers prepared the TCRbeta library using unique molecular identifiers, the study reports. TCRdb redid the calling of the PCR reads with MiXCR, one entry per CDR3 protein. Among 380,000 or so distinct CDR3 sequences listed, less than 15% were seen once. The junction had 7 bases not matched to a gene; V was cut back by 0 bases and J by 4 bases. This CDR3 spans 16 amino acids. Germline values: CDR1 MNHEY, CDR2 SMNVEV (reference sequence). This chain connects TRBV27 to TRBJ2-7, with TRBD1 matching 9 bases. The specimen comprised PBMCs, sampled from the stem cell graft. The TCR was taken from a human donor who donated a stem cell graft to a child with Fanconi anemia. The CDR3 DNA reads as TGTGCCAGCAGTTTATCCCCAGGGACAGGGAGTTACGAGCAGTACTTC. Encoded protein: CASSLSPGTGSYEQYF.